This T cell receptor beta chain was sequenced during a study of T cells in Graves' hyperthyroidism and ophthalmopathy. General study findings and limits: In the blood, most expanded thyroid clonotypes above 0.001 appeared as well.

The CDR3 runs 13 residues. The germline V gene encodes CDR1 MNHEY and CDR2 SMNVEV (reference sequence). Trimming shortened V by 3 bases and J by 14 bases, and 14 bases separated the two germline ends. The CDR3 regions of TCR beta were amplified from RNA transcripts. Initially, a first-round RT-PCR of the TCR CDR3 employed the HTBI primer set. One entry per CDR3 protein results from TCRdb running MiXCR on the multiplex PCR reads. The table includes some 800,000 distinct CDR3 sequences, around 38% detected once. In the case of this clonotype: Its antigen is undetermined.

Each 10 ml fresh peripheral blood draw supplied the PBMCs. The sequence derives from a man younger than 30 with Graves' hyperthyroidism. The sequencing input was blood. The chain combines TRBV27 with TRBJ1-6; D is unclear. The CDR3 DNA follows: TGTGCCAGCAGTTTCAACGGACCCAATGCCCTCCACTTT. This encodes CASSFNGPNALHF.